Presented here are 25 T cell receptor beta chains from one specimen sequenced in a study of blood T cells in healthy people across ages. A second PCR of roughly 7 to 11 cycles used a sample-barcoded 5' primer and a J-beta primer mix. TCRdb reprocessed the 5' RACE reads via MiXCR and lists one record per CDR3 protein. Of around 690,000 distinct CDR3 sequences in the sample, around three fifths were seen once. The sample was blood. The source is a man in his sixties in good health.

J is TRBJ2-4 and V is TRBV25-1; 7 bases align to TRBD2. The end of the DNA fits TRBJ2-7 better, so the J call may be wrong. The CDR3 covers 13 residues. Germline V gene data show CDR1 as MGHDK and CDR2 as SYGVNS. The CDR3 reads CASSEWEGYEQYF. In nucleotides, the CDR3 is TGTGCCAGCAGTGAATGGGAGGGTTACGAGCAGTACTTC.

The genes are TRBV5-1 and TRBJ2-7; the D is unclear. Germline V gives CDR1 SGHRS, CDR2 YFSETQ. The CDR3 is 15 amino acids. Trimming took off 3 bases at V and 0 bases at J, with 13 bases between the two ends. The CDR3 loop is CASSSYGGDSYEQYF. CDR3 in DNA: TGCGCCAGCAGCTCCTACGGTGGGGACTCCTACGAGCAGTACTTC.

This clonotype was seen more than once but under ten times. This chain connects TRBV6-5 to TRBJ2-5; no reliable D call. The CDR3 loop spans 13 amino acids. The V end lost 0 bases, the J end lost 1 base, and 3 bases lay between the germline ends. Germline loops: CDR1 MNHEY, CDR2 SVGAGI. The CDR3 sequence is CASSYSSQETQYF. The DNA for the CDR3 is TGTGCCAGCAGTTACTCTTCCCAAGAGACCCAGTACTTC.

The V gene is TRBV18, the J gene TRBJ1-2, with D perhaps TRBD1 (5 bases). The germline V gene has CDR1 KGHSH and CDR2 LQKENI. This CDR3 has 15 amino acids. Trimming removed 2 bases from V and 4 bases from J, with 14 bases in between. CDR3: CASSPGTLEGYGYTF. The DNA of the CDR3 is TGTGCCAGCTCACCAGGGACCCTTGAGGGCTATGGCTACACCTTC. Full variable domain (outside the CDR3, taken from reference TRBV18 and TRBJ1-2): NAGVMQNPRHLVRRRGQEARLRCSPMKGHSHVYWYRQLPEEGLKFMVYLQKENIIDESGMPKERFSAEFPKEGPSILRIQQVVRGDSAAYFCASSPGTLEGYGYTFGSGTRLTVV.

The rearrangement uses TRBV6-1 and TRBJ2-1, with 9 bases lining up with TRBD2. Looked up from germline, CDR1 is MNHNS and CDR2 is SASEGT. CDR3 length equals 16 residues. V lost 1 base, J lost 7 bases, and 8 bases stayed unmatched. CDR3 loop: CASSEDGGGAYNEQFF. The CDR3 DNA reads TGTGCCAGCAGTGAAGATGGCGGGGGGGCTTATAATGAGCAGTTCTTC.

The rearrangement links TRBV4-2 to TRBJ2-1, with 7 bases aligning to TRBD2. V lost 1 base and J lost 7; bases outside the gene matches: 10. The V gene's germline CDR1 is LGHNA and CDR2 YNFKEQ. The CDR3 loop spans 16 amino acids. The CDR3 is CASSQGGSGAGNEQFF. DNA of the CDR3: TGTGCCAGCAGCCAAGGGGGGAGCGGGGCTGGGAATGAGCAGTTCTTC.

The CDR3 DNA sequence: TGCGCCAGCAGCTTGGATGCAGAGACCCAGTACTTC. It yields the protein CASSLDAETQYF. J is TRBJ2-5 and V is TRBV5-1; D gene unclear. V was pared by 0 bases and J by 4 bases, with 4 bases between. The CDR3 runs to 12 residues. Germline CDR1 is SGHRS and CDR2 is YFSETQ.

The rearrangement uses TRBV25-1 and TRBJ1-5, with D possibly matching TRBD1 (5 bases). Deletions cut 2 bases from V and 3 bases from J, with 11 bases between. The CDR3 is made up of 15 amino acids. The germline CDR1 and CDR2 sequences are MGHDK and SYGVNS. The CDR3 DNA reads as TGTGCCAGCAGTGAAGGGGGAGCGGACAATCAGCCCCAGCATTTT. Its protein product is CASSEGGADNQPQHF.

Regarding this clonotype: Compared with germline, one end of the junction differs, possibly owing to a read error. The chain joins TRBV10-2 to TRBJ2-5; D is unclear. The CDR3 is 12 residues long. Per germline, CDR1 WSHSY and CDR2 SAAADI. CDR3 loop: CASSGFPYKQYF. The CDR3 nucleotides read TGCGCCAGTAGTGGTTTCCCCTACAAGCAGTACTTC.

This clonotype was recorded only once. The V gene is TRBV12-3 or TRBV12-4, the J gene TRBJ1-6, with D maybe TRBD1 (5 bases). V lost 3 bases to trimming and J lost 3 bases, with 12 bases between them. This CDR3 has 16 amino acids. The CDR3 reads CASSFGGRVYNSPLHF. The CDR3, as DNA: TGTGCCAGCAGTTTTGGGGGACGGGTCTATAATTCACCCCTCCACTTT.

The rearrangement links TRBV7-8 to TRBJ1-6; D unresolved. V lost 6 bases, J lost 10 bases, and 22 bases lay in between. The CDR3 consists of 16 residues. The germline gives CDR1 SGHVS, CDR2 FQNEAQ. Written as DNA, the CDR3 is TGTGCCAGCAGAACTATGGACGGCCCGGGCTTATCACCCCTCCACTTT. Protein product: CASRTMDGPGLSPLHF.

The chain links TRBV6-1 to TRBJ1-6; perhaps TRBD1 as D (5 bases). The CDR3 sequence is 17 residues long. Germline values: CDR1 MNHNS, CDR2 SASEGT. V shed 4 bases and J shed 0 bases, with 13 bases lying between them. This CDR3 is CASSGGRGSSYNSPLHF. The CDR3 DNA sequence: TGTGCCAGCAGTGGGGGACGAGGGTCCTCCTATAATTCACCCCTCCACTTT.

In its sample, this clonotype was seen a few times. The chain combines TRBV4-2 with TRBJ2-5, with a weak D call TRBD1 (6 bases). The CDR3 has 14 amino acids. Germline CDR1 is LGHNA and CDR2 is YNFKEQ. V shed 11 bases and J shed 5 bases, with 21 bases lying between them. The CDR3: CASSTGWGRETQYF. The CDR3 DNA follows: TGTGCCTCTTCAACAGGGTGGGGAAGGGAGACCCAGTACTTC.

With respect to this clonotype: One junction end does not reproduce the germline sequence, and a read error may be involved. The chain is built from TRBV5-1 and TRBJ2-5; weak D call: TRBD1 (7 bases). The germline CDR1 and CDR2 sequences are SGHRS and YFSETQ. The CDR3 is 16 residues long. The CDR3 DNA is TGCGCCAACAGCTTGGCGGGCAGGGGGGATGGAGAGACCCAGTACTTC. Protein: CANSLAGRGDGETQYF.

This clonotype showed up many times. The chain couples TRBV27 to TRBJ2-7; D is possibly TRBD1 (6 bases). The CDR3 runs to 12 residues. The V end was cut by 3 bases, the J end by 6 bases, with 9 bases between. The V gene's germline CDR1 is MNHEY and CDR2 SMNVEV (reference sequence). The CDR3 bases are TGTGCCAGCAGTTTTTTAGGGGGCGAGCAGTACTTC. Protein product: CASSFLGGEQYF.

The J gene is TRBJ1-2, the V gene TRBV2, with D maybe TRBD1 (5 bases). The length of the CDR3 is 12 residues. Germline-derived CDR1 and CDR2 are SNHLY and FYNNEI. Trimming left V 4 bases short and J 8 bases short, with 11 bases between. CDR3 loop: CASSVWGIGYTF. DNA for the CDR3: TGTGCCAGCAGTGTTTGGGGGATAGGCTACACCTTC.

The table lists this clonotype with a few counts. One junction end disagrees with the germline gene, perhaps due to a read error. CDR3 protein: CAIGEAQAFF. CDR3 bases: TGTGCCATCGGTGAGGCCCAAGCTTTCTTT. The chain employs TRBV10-3 and TRBJ1-1; D gene uncertain. The V gene's germline CDR1 is ENHRY and CDR2 SYGVKD. The CDR3 is made up of 10 amino acids.

This clonotype is labeled medium-sized. The chain employs TRBV12-3 or TRBV12-4 and TRBJ2-5, with 10 nucleotides matching TRBD1. There are 15 residues in the CDR3. The J segment lost 3 bases and the V segment lost 5 bases, leaving 6 bases of the junction unmatched. The CDR3 DNA is TGTGCCAGCAGTCGGGACAGGGGACAGAAAGAGACCCAGTACTTC. This codes for CASSRDRGQKETQYF.

The chain has TRBV5-1 and TRBJ1-6; TRBD1 matches 10 bases. Germline V lookup: CDR1 SGHRS, CDR2 YFSETQ. The CDR3 is 15 residues long. V lost 2 bases, J lost 10 bases, and 6 bases stayed unmatched. The CDR3 protein is CASSFEGQGFSPLHF. For the CDR3, the DNA is TGCGCCAGCAGCTTTGAGGGACAGGGGTTCTCACCCCTCCACTTT.

This clonotype came up a few times. This sequence joins TRBV29-1 and TRBJ2-5; 7 bases line up with TRBD1. Losses at the gene ends were 5 bases for V and 0 bases for J; bases not matched to a gene: 3. The CDR3 covers 13 residues. Germline CDR1 is SQVTM and CDR2 is ANQGSEA. CDR3 sequence (DNA): TGCAGCGTTCCCGGGACAGACCAAGAGACCCAGTACTTC. This encodes CSVPGTDQETQYF.

V and J are TRBV7-7 and TRBJ2-5; 13 bases match TRBD2. The V and J ends lost 5 bases and 2 bases, in that order; junction bases with no gene match: 5. Germline CDR1 reads SSHAT; CDR2 reads FNYEAQ (reference sequence). This CDR3 comprises 16 residues. CDR3 sequence reads: CASSLGLAGSQETQYF. The CDR3 nucleotides are TGTGCCAGCAGCCTGGGACTAGCGGGGTCTCAAGAGACCCAGTACTTC.

V and J are TRBV2 and TRBJ2-4; TRBD2 might be the D (5 bases). The J call may not be correct, given that the DNA end is closer to TRBJ2-7. In germline, CDR1 is SNHLY, CDR2 FYNNEI. This CDR3 comprises 11 residues. The CDR3 DNA reads TGTGCCACCAAAGACTACTACGAGCAGTACTTC. It codes for CATKDYYEQYF.

CDR3 region: CAISRGEQETQYF. The CDR3 DNA sequence: TGTGCCATCAGCCGGGGCGAACAAGAGACCCAGTACTTC. The genes are TRBV10-3 and TRBJ2-5; the D gene could be TRBD1 or TRBD2 (5 bases each). Trimming pared 6 bases from V and 2 bases from J, leaving 10 bases between. CDR3 size: 13 residues. Looked up from germline, CDR1 is ENHRY and CDR2 is SYGVKD.

Only one count was recorded for this clonotype. The V call is TRBV15, the J call TRBJ1-1, with 7 bases fitting TRBD1. This CDR3 is built from 15 residues. Germline V CDR1 and CDR2: LNHNV, YYDKDF (reference sequence). V dropped 3 bases and J dropped 6; count of bases not matched to a gene: 10. CDR3 residues: CATSSPKDRDAEAFF. The DNA of the CDR3 is TGTGCCACCAGCAGCCCCAAAGACAGGGACGCTGAAGCTTTCTTT.

This clonotype was seen a few times. The rearrangement uses TRBV27 and TRBJ1-2; 8 bases are shared with TRBD1. The V gene end was trimmed by 6 bases and the J gene end by 8 bases; junction bases not matched to a gene: 5. This CDR3 spans 12 amino acids. The germline V gene encodes CDR1 MNHEY and CDR2 SMNVEV (reference sequence). CDR3 DNA: TGTGCCAGCAGCACAGGGGGTTTGGGCTACACCTTC. This codes for CASSTGGLGYTF.